The 8 T cell receptor beta chains reported below all come from one sample, sequenced in a study of blood T cell repertoires in COVID-19. The protocol was immunoSEQ multiplex PCR, while the TCRdb copy is restricted to in-frame clones and leaves out a portion. The top ten hold about 0.24% of the sample, which has roughly 700,000 clones, 85% to 90% seen once. Sequencing was carried out using peripheral blood. Receptors were obtained from a woman between 18 and 29 years old with acute or convalescent COVID-19.

The chain uses TRBV7-9 and TRBJ1-2, with 8 nucleotides matching TRBD1. The germline gives CDR1 SEHNR, CDR2 FQNEAQ (reference sequence). CDR3 length: 16 residues. Losses at the gene ends were 2 bases for V and 7 bases for J; bases not matched to a gene: 12. The CDR3: CASSLFIGTGLRGYTF. CDR3 bases: TGTGCCAGCAGCTTATTTATAGGGACAGGATTACGTGGCTACACCTTC. The full variable domain, in which reference TRBV7-9 and TRBJ1-2 provide the parts outside the CDR3, is DTGVSQNPRHKITKRGQNVTFRCDPISEHNRLYWYRQTLGQGPEFLTYFQNEAQLEKSRLLSDRFSAERPKGSFSTLEIQRTEQGDSAMYLCASSLFIGTGLRGYTFGSGTRLTVV.

The chain employs TRBV6-5 and TRBJ1-2, with TRBD1 as a possible D gene (6 bases). Germline CDR1 and CDR2: MNHEY and SVGAGI. V was clipped by 6 bases and J by 6 bases, with 14 bases between them. There are 13 residues in the CDR3. This CDR3 reads CASRGTGLNGYTF. The CDR3 DNA follows: TGTGCCAGCAGGGGAACAGGGCTCAATGGCTACACCTTC.

This clone occurred once. The chain combines TRBV9 with TRBJ1-5; D unresolved. The CDR3 runs 16 residues. Trimming cost V 0 bases and J 1 base, with 11 bases left between them. In germline, CDR1 is SGDLS, CDR2 YYNGEE. CDR3 amino acids: CASSVDGDWSNQPQHF. The CDR3 DNA sequence: TGTGCCAGCAGCGTAGATGGAGATTGGAGCAATCAGCCCCAGCATTTT.

This chain links TRBV7-9 with TRBJ2-7; the D is unclear. V lost 4 bases, J lost 1 base, and 5 bases lay in between. The CDR3 runs to 12 residues. The germline CDR1 and CDR2 sequences are SEHNR and FQNEAQ (reference sequence). As DNA, the CDR3 is TGTGCCAGCAGCTACGGGTCCTACGAGCAGTACTTC. Translating gives CASSYGSYEQYF.

The sample holds one count of this clone. This chain connects TRBV7-6 to TRBJ2-3, with 10 bases aligning to TRBD1. The germline gives CDR1 SGHVS, CDR2 FNYEAQ. The CDR3 sequence is 15 residues long. J gave up 6 bases and V 0 bases, and 3 bases lay outside the gene matches. The DNA for the CDR3 is TGTGCCAGCAGCTTAGCGGGGGGACAGGGGGATACGCAGTATTTT. It is translated as CASSLAGGQGDTQYF. The full variable domain, with the rest looked up from reference TRBV7-6 and TRBJ2-3, is GAGVSQSPRYKVTKRGQDVALRCDPISGHVSLYWYRQALGQGPEFLTYFNYEAQQDKSGLPNDRFSAERPEGSISTLTIQRTEQRDSAMYRCASSLAGGQGDTQYFGPGTRLTVL.

With respect to this clone: Additional DNA sequences in this sample encode the identical CDR3. The CDR3 DNA is TGTGCCAGCAGCTTTGGAGGGGCCGGGGAGCTGTTTTTT. This codes for CASSFGGAGELFF. The chain employs TRBV13 and TRBJ2-2, with a weak D call TRBD2 (6 bases). The CDR3 consists of 13 residues. The germline gives CDR1 PRHDT, CDR2 FYEKMQ (reference sequence). Trimming stripped 3 bases from V and 6 bases from J, with 8 bases between.

The chain combines TRBV14 with TRBJ2-1; the match to TRBD1 covers 8 bases. The V gene's germline CDR1 is SGHDN and CDR2 FVKESK. The CDR3 is 12 amino acids. V was clipped by 4 bases and J by 12 bases; unmatched bases: 5. In DNA, the CDR3 is TGTGCCAGCAGCCCAGGGGGCGTCTGGCAGTTCTTC. It translates to CASSPGGVWQFF.

V and J are TRBV5-1 and TRBJ2-3, with a weak D call TRBD2 (7 bases). V was shortened by 4 bases and J by 4 bases, with 22 bases between the two germline ends. The CDR3 has 17 amino acids. Germline V gene data show CDR1 as SGHRS and CDR2 as YFSETQ. DNA of the CDR3: TGCGCCAGCAGCGATCCTAGAGGGGGGGCCCCCCCAGATACGCAGTATTTT. Amino acids: CASSDPRGGAPPDTQYF.